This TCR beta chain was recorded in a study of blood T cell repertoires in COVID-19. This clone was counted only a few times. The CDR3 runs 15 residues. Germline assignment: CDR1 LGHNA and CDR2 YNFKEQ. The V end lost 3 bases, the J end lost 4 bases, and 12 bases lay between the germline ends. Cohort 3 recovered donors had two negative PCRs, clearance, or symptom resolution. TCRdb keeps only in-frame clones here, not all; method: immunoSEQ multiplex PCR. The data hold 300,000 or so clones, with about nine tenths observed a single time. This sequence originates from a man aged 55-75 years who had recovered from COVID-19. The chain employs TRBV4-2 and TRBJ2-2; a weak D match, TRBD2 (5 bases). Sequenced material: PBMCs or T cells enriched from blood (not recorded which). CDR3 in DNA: TGTGCCAGCAGCCACCCAGCGGAACTCACCGGGGAGCTGTTTTTT. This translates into CASSHPAELTGELFF.